A selection of T cell receptor beta chains follows, all from one sample in a study of identical twins. TCRdb reprocessed the 5' RACE reads with MiXCR, giving one entry per CDR3 protein. The data show about 700,000 distinct CDR3 sequences, 6.1% seen once. The material sequenced was naive T cells sorted from blood. The receptors were gathered from a man between 18 and 29 years old in good health. The CDR3 runs from the conserved cysteine through the conserved F or W. The D gene is left open where the match is weak. The size field is filled for only some rows; it gives once, few, many or a size class.

clone_size: few
j_call: TRBJ1-1
d_call: TRBD1
v_call: TRBV5-5
cdr3_nt: TGTGCCAGCAGCTTCACAGGGGGGGCTGAAGCTTTCTTT
cdr3_aa: CASSFTGGAEAFF

clone_size: many
j_call: TRBJ1-2
d_call: -
v_call: TRBV7-9
cdr3_nt: TGTGCCAGCAGCCCATCGACCTATGGCTACACCTTC
cdr3_aa: CASSPSTYGYTF

clone_size: few
j_call: TRBJ2-3
d_call: -
v_call: TRBV7-9
cdr3_nt: TGTGCCAGCAGCTCCTCAGCGACAGATACGCAGTATTTT
cdr3_aa: CASSSSATDTQYF

clone_size: many
j_call: TRBJ2-1
d_call: -
v_call: TRBV28
cdr3_nt: TGTGCCAGCGGCACGAATCACAATGAGCAGTTCTTC
cdr3_aa: CASGTNHNEQFF

clone_size: many
j_call: TRBJ1-1
d_call: TRBD1
v_call: TRBV5-1
cdr3_nt: TGCGCCAGCAGCTGGACAGGGGCTATAGACACTGAAGCTTTCTTT
cdr3_aa: CASSWTGAIDTEAFF

clone_size: many
j_call: TRBJ1-4
d_call: -
v_call: TRBV29-1
cdr3_nt: TGCAGCGTTGAAGAGCGGGGGCTAGGGGAAAAACTGTTTTTT
cdr3_aa: CSVEERGLGEKLFF

clone_size: few
j_call: TRBJ2-5
d_call: TRBD1
v_call: TRBV20-1
cdr3_nt: TGCAGTGCCGAATCCTCCGGGACAGGTCAAGAGACCCAGTACTTC
cdr3_aa: CSAESSGTGQETQYF

clone_size: -
j_call: TRBJ2-7
d_call: -
v_call: TRBV29-1
cdr3_nt: TGCAGCGTTGGGGTTCTTGGGGGCGAGCAGTACTTC
cdr3_aa: CSVGVLGGEQYF

clone_size: -
j_call: TRBJ2-6
d_call: -
v_call: TRBV10-3
cdr3_nt: TGTGCCGTCGAGGGAAGGGACTTCTCTGGGGCCAACGTCCTGACTTTC
cdr3_aa: CAVEGRDFSGANVLTF

clone_size: -
j_call: TRBJ2-7
d_call: TRBD2
v_call: TRBV27
cdr3_nt: TGTGCCAGCAGAGGGTTACCGGGACTAGGACTCCACGAGCAGTACTTC
cdr3_aa: CASRGLPGLGLHEQYF

clone_size: -
j_call: TRBJ2-1
d_call: -
v_call: TRBV20-1
cdr3_nt: TGCAGTGCTAGAGGACTAGAAGAGCCCATCGAGCAGTTCTTC
cdr3_aa: CSARGLEEPIEQFF

clone_size: many
j_call: TRBJ1-3
d_call: TRBD1
v_call: TRBV12-3/TRBV12-4
cdr3_nt: TGTGCCAGCAGATATGGGATAGGGGGCGCGATGAACACCATATATTTT
cdr3_aa: CASRYGIGGAMNTIYF

clone_size: many
j_call: TRBJ2-5
d_call: TRBD2
v_call: TRBV12-3/TRBV12-4
cdr3_nt: TGTGCCAGCAGTCCGGGACTAGCGGGATTAGAGACCCAGTACTTC
cdr3_aa: CASSPGLAGLETQYF

clone_size: -
j_call: TRBJ2-2
d_call: -
v_call: TRBV9
cdr3_nt: TGTGCCAGCAGGCGGGCAGACCGAAACACCGGGGAGCTGTTTTTT
cdr3_aa: CASRRADRNTGELFF

clone_size: few
j_call: TRBJ2-5
d_call: TRBD1
v_call: TRBV20-1
cdr3_nt: TGCAGTGCTAGTCAACAGGGGGCCGTAGCCCAAGAGACCCAGTACTTC
cdr3_aa: CSASQQGAVAQETQYF

clone_size: many
j_call: TRBJ2-3
d_call: -
v_call: TRBV5-6
cdr3_nt: TGTGCCAGCAGCTTGGCGGGAAATACGCAGTATTTT
cdr3_aa: CASSLAGNTQYF

clone_size: -
j_call: TRBJ2-2
d_call: -
v_call: TRBV7-6
cdr3_nt: TGTGCCAGCAGCTTTCCCATTTTGGACCCAAACACCGGGGAGCTGTTTTTT
cdr3_aa: CASSFPILDPNTGELFF

clone_size: -
j_call: TRBJ2-5
d_call: -
v_call: TRBV6-5
cdr3_nt: TGTGCCAGCAGTTACTCGAATAGCTGGGGGGAGACCCAGTACTTC
cdr3_aa: CASSYSNSWGETQYF

clone_size: few
j_call: TRBJ2-1
d_call: -
v_call: TRBV4-1
cdr3_nt: TGCGCCAGCAGCCAAGGAGGTGTAGCCGAGCAGTTCTTC
cdr3_aa: CASSQGGVAEQFF

clone_size: -
j_call: TRBJ1-1
d_call: -
v_call: TRBV20-1
cdr3_nt: TGCAGTGCGGCAGGCCCCGAAGCTTTCTTT
cdr3_aa: CSAAGPEAFF

clone_size: many
j_call: TRBJ2-5
d_call: TRBD1
v_call: TRBV10-3
cdr3_nt: TGTGCCACAGGGACAGGGACGGAGACCCAGTACTTC
cdr3_aa: CATGTGTETQYF

clone_size: -
j_call: TRBJ2-5
d_call: -
v_call: TRBV28
cdr3_nt: TGTGCCAGCAGTTGGGGGACAGAGACCCAGTACTTC
cdr3_aa: CASSWGTETQYF

clone_size: many
j_call: TRBJ2-1
d_call: TRBD1
v_call: TRBV10-1
cdr3_nt: TGCGCCAGCAGTGAGGCCTCGACAGGGGACGAGCAGTTCTTC
cdr3_aa: CASSEASTGDEQFF

clone_size: many
j_call: TRBJ2-1
d_call: -
v_call: TRBV30
cdr3_nt: TGTGCCTGGAGTCAAACCCTCCATGAGCAGTTCTTC
cdr3_aa: CAWSQTLHEQFF

clone_size: -
j_call: TRBJ2-2
d_call: TRBD2
v_call: TRBV6-2/TRBV6-3
cdr3_nt: TGTGCCAGCAGAACCGGGACTAGCAGTAATACCGGGGAGCTGTTTTTT
cdr3_aa: CASRTGTSSNTGELFF

clone_size: -
j_call: TRBJ2-1
d_call: TRBD2
v_call: TRBV5-1
cdr3_nt: TGCGCCAGCAGCCCCCTCAGGGGAAGCGGGAGTCAGAATGAGCAGTTCTTC
cdr3_aa: CASSPLRGSGSQNEQFF

clone_size: -
j_call: TRBJ2-7
d_call: -
v_call: TRBV20-1
cdr3_nt: TGCAGTGCTAGAGATCCGGCGGGACAAAAACCCCACGAGCAGTACTTC
cdr3_aa: CSARDPAGQKPHEQYF

clone_size: -
j_call: TRBJ1-3
d_call: TRBD1
v_call: TRBV5-1
cdr3_nt: TGCGCCAGCAGCGGACAGGGGCAATCTGGAAACACCATATATTTT
cdr3_aa: CASSGQGQSGNTIYF

clone_size: many
j_call: TRBJ2-3
d_call: -
v_call: TRBV29-1
cdr3_nt: TGCAGCGTAGGGACGGAGAACACAGATACGCAGTATTTT
cdr3_aa: CSVGTENTDTQYF

clone_size: few
j_call: TRBJ2-5
d_call: TRBD1
v_call: TRBV20-1
cdr3_nt: TGCAGTGCTAGAAACGCGGGCAGGGGGCCAGAGACCCAGTACTTC
cdr3_aa: CSARNAGRGPETQYF

clone_size: few
j_call: TRBJ2-3
d_call: -
v_call: TRBV20-1
cdr3_nt: TGCAGTGCTAGGGAGGGGACGTCGCTGTTACCAGATACGCAGTATTTT
cdr3_aa: CSAREGTSLLPDTQYF